This paragraph covers one TCR beta chain sequence. Authors' processing steps: Estimation of nucleated cell counts relied on the amplification of reference gene primers. Only in-frame clones appear in the TCRdb table, and some are missing; sequencing was by immunoSEQ multiplex PCR. V and J calls and clone size follow that table, whereas D and trimming were derived from the DNA. This table has tens of thousands of clones, over 75% appearing once. Losses at the gene ends were 0 bases for V and 4 bases for J; bases not matched to a gene: 2. Germline-derived CDR1 and CDR2 are SGHNT and YYREEE (reference sequence). The CDR3 is made up of 15 amino acids. These data come from a study of blood T cell repertoires in COVID-19. Study overall: The analysed material was cDNA or gDNA that came from T cells, B-cell-depleted T cells, or PBMCs.

The origin of this receptor is a woman aged 55-69 years with acute or convalescent COVID-19. V gene TRBV5-4 combines with J gene TRBJ2-1, with 9 bases fitting TRBD2. Sequenced: peripheral blood. The CDR3 spells CASSLGLAVYNEQFF. The CDR3 bases are TGTGCCAGCAGCTTGGGACTAGCGGTATACAATGAGCAGTTCTTC.